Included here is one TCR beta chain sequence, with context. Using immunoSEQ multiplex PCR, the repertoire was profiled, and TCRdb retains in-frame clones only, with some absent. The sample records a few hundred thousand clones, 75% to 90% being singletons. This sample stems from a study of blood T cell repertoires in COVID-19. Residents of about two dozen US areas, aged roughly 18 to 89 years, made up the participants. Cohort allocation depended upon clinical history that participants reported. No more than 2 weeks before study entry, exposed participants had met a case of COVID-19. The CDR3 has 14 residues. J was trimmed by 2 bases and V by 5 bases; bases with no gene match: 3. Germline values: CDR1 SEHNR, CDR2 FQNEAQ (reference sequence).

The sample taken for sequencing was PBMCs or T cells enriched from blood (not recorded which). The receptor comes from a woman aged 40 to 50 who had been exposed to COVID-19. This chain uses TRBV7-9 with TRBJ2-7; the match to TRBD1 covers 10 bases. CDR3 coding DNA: TGTGCCAGCAGCCCTGGGACAGGGGCCTACGAGCAGTACGTC. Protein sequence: CASSPGTGAYEQYV.